The rows below give T cell receptor beta chains drawn from one sample of a study of radiotherapy plus CTLA-4 blockade in lung cancer. This table comes from immunoSEQ multiplex PCR, and its TCRdb copy is limited to in-frame clones, with some not included. This sample has about 77,000 clones, with nearly 75% found just once. Here the sequenced sample was peripheral blood, taken from a patient treated with radiotherapy plus ipilimumab. These receptors originate from a human donor with non-small cell lung cancer whose response to radiotherapy plus ipilimumab could not be evaluated. Both conserved end residues are part of each CDR3. D genes are given only for firm matches. Some rows have no size entry. The others give once, few or many, or a class for an expanded clone.

d_call j_call cdr3_length v_call clone_size cdr3_nt cdr3_aa
NA TRBJ1-5 14 TRBV11-2 NA TGTGCCAGCAGCTCTCTCGGGGGGCAGCAGCCCCAGCATTTT CASSSLGGQQPQHF
TRBD1 TRBJ2-4 13 TRBV2 few TGTGCCAGCAGCAGGGGACAGGGTTACATTCAGTACTTC CASSRGQGYIQYF
NA TRBJ2-5 15 TRBV25-1 NA TGTGCCAGCAGTGAAATGTTAGGGGGCCAAGAGACCCAGTACTTC CASSEMLGGQETQYF
NA TRBJ1-5 14 TRBV6-5 NA TGTGCCAGCAGTGAAATTGGGGCTAATCAGCCCCAGCATTTT CASSEIGANQPQHF
NA TRBJ2-3 16 TRBV5-4 NA TGTGCCAGCAGCTTGACGTCAGGGGTTGGCACAGATACGCAGTATTTT CASSLTSGVGTDTQYF
TRBD2 TRBJ2-7 14 TRBV11-3 NA TGTGCCAGCAGCTCGGCAGCGGGGACCTACGAGCAGTACTTC CASSSAAGTYEQYF
NA TRBJ1-5 13 TRBV4-1 NA TGCGCCAGCAGGGAGGGTCCCGGGCAGCCCCAGCATTTT CASREGPGQPQHF
NA TRBJ1-2 14 TRBV19 NA TGTGCCAGTAGCCACACCGGGACATCCTATGGCTACACCTTC CASSHTGTSYGYTF
TRBD1 TRBJ2-5 14 TRBV5-4 NA TGTGCCAGCAGCCAGGGACAGCCGAGGGAGACCCAGTACTTC CASSQGQPRETQYF
TRBD1 TRBJ2-7 16 TRBV28 once TGTGCCAGCAGTCCCGGAGGGGTGGGACAGGCCTACGAGCAGTACTTC CASSPGGVGQAYEQYF
NA TRBJ1-4 15 TRBV5-1 NA TGCGCCAGCAGCTTGGGCGGGGCAACTAATGAAAAACTGTTTTTT CASSLGGATNEKLFF
TRBD2 TRBJ2-5 15 TRBV6-6 NA TGTACCAGCAGTTACCTTCAGCGGGGAGGAGAGACCCAGTACTTC CTSSYLQRGGETQYF
NA TRBJ1-1 16 TRBV4-1 NA TGTGCCAGCAGCCAAGGGGAGACAGGTATAAACACTGAAGCTTTCTTT CASSQGETGINTEAFF
TRBD2 TRBJ2-7 16 TRBV4-2 NA TGTGCCAGCAGCCAAGATCCGGGGACTAGCGTCCACGAGCAGTACTTC CASSQDPGTSVHEQYF
NA TRBJ2-6 18 TRBV5-3 medium-sized TGTGCCAGAAGCTTCAACAGAACCATCAGCTCTGGGGCCAACGTCCTGACTTTC CARSFNRTISSGANVLTF
TRBD1 TRBJ1-6 18 TRBV4-1 NA TGCGCCAGCAGCCAAGCTAAACCCGGGACAGCTGTAACCTCACCCCTCCACTTT CASSQAKPGTAVTSPLHF
NA TRBJ1-1 11 TRBV29-1 NA TGCAGCGTTATGACAGGAGGACAAGCTTTCTTT CSVMTGGQAFF
NA TRBJ2-5 14 TRBV10-3 NA TGTGCCATCAGTGAGCAGCGAACTGCAGAGACCCAGTACTTC CAISEQRTAETQYF
NA TRBJ2-1 10 TRBV2 NA TGTGCCAGCACAGGGAATGAGCAGTTCTTC CASTGNEQFF
NA TRBJ1-5 14 TRBV21-1 NA TGTGCCAGCAGCCCCAGGACAGGGCCCCAGCCCCAGCATTTT CASSPRTGPQPQHF
TRBD1 TRBJ2-7 17 TRBV5-6 NA TGTGCCAGCAGCTTGGCCAAGAGGGGGCTTGATTCCTACGAGCAGTACTTC CASSLAKRGLDSYEQYF
NA TRBJ1-3 15 TRBV9 NA TGTGCCAGCACCAAGGGGCAGGGTACCGGAAACACCATATATTTT CASTKGQGTGNTIYF
TRBD2 TRBJ2-3 15 TRBV7-7 NA TGTGCCAGCAGTCTTAGCGGGAGTGGGACAGATACGCAGTATTTT CASSLSGSGTDTQYF
NA TRBJ2-6 21 TRBV4-1 NA TGCGCCAGCAGCCAACCCGTGGTAACGGGCAGGGGTCAAACTGGGGCCAACGTCCTGACTTTC CASSQPVVTGRGQTGANVLTF
TRBD2 TRBJ2-1 14 TRBV6-5 NA TGTGCCAGCAGACCGGGAGGCTCCTACAATGAGCAGTTCTTC CASRPGGSYNEQFF
NA TRBJ2-3 15 TRBV27 NA TGTGCCAGCAAGGAGGAGGGTAGAATGGGGGATACGCAGTATTTT CASKEEGRMGDTQYF
NA TRBJ1-5 17 TRBV30 NA TGTGCCTGGTTACGGGGTTCCCCGATGCCGCGCAATCAGCCCCAGCATTTT CAWLRGSPMPRNQPQHF
NA TRBJ2-1 16 TRBV5-1 NA TGCGCCAGCAGCTTGGATCCGGCCCTAGCCTACAATGAGCAGTTCTTC CASSLDPALAYNEQFF
NA TRBJ1-3 16 TRBV10-3 NA TGTGCCATCAGTGACTGGAATTCGGGGTCTGGAAACACCATATATTTT CAISDWNSGSGNTIYF
TRBD1 TRBJ2-5 14 TRBV6-1 NA TGTGCCAGCAACCGGGACAGGGGGGGGGAGACCCAGTACTTC CASNRDRGGETQYF
TRBD2 TRBJ2-7 14 TRBV6-5 NA TGTGCCAGCATGAGGCTAGCGGGAAACTACGAGCAGTACTTC CASMRLAGNYEQYF
NA TRBJ2-7 16 TRBV7-9 once TGTGCCAGCAGCTTAGATCCGGGCAGGGGCCCCTACGAGCAGTACTTC CASSLDPGRGPYEQYF
NA TRBJ2-1 16 TRBV9 NA TGTGCCAGCAGCGTAGAAGGTAGCAGCCACTACAATGAGCAGTTCTTC CASSVEGSSHYNEQFF
NA TRBJ2-5 15 TRBV6-1 NA TGTGCCAGCAGTGAAACCTGGACTCTTCAAGAGACCCAGTACTTC CASSETWTLQETQYF
NA TRBJ2-3 14 TRBV5-1 once TGCGCCAGCAGCCCAGGACTAAACACAGATACGCAGTATTTT CASSPGLNTDTQYF
NA TRBJ2-3 11 TRBV7-2 NA TGTGCCAGCAGCCAAACAGATACGCAGTATTTT CASSQTDTQYF
NA TRBJ1-1 15 TRBV28 NA TGTGCCAGCATCCCGCCGGGGTTCGTGAACACTGAAGCTTTCTTT CASIPPGFVNTEAFF
TRBD2 TRBJ2-3 16 TRBV6-6 NA TGTGCCAGCAGTCCCGGGACTAGAATCGGCACAGATACGCAGTATTTT CASSPGTRIGTDTQYF
TRBD1 TRBJ1-6 16 TRBV6-5 NA TGTGCCAGCAGTTACACAGGGGGCGCACGTAATTCACCCCTCCACTTT CASSYTGGARNSPLHF
NA TRBJ2-2 14 TRBV28 NA TGTGCCAGCAGTTTCGTGGTTTCACTCGGGGAGCTGTTTTTT CASSFVVSLGELFF
NA TRBJ1-5 13 TRBV28 once TGTGCCAGCACCGCGGGGGGAAATCAGCCCCAGCATTTT CASTAGGNQPQHF
TRBD1 TRBJ2-5 15 TRBV14 NA TGTGCCAGCAGCCAGTTTGAGACAGGGAAAGAGACCCAGTACTTC CASSQFETGKETQYF
NA TRBJ2-1 14 TRBV4-1 NA TGCGCCAGCAGCCCTGCTCCGAGGACTAATGAGCAGTTCTTC CASSPAPRTNEQFF
NA TRBJ1-1 13 TRBV19 NA TGTGCCAGTAGTGCGTCTCTGAACACTGAAGCTTTCTTT CASSASLNTEAFF
TRBD1 TRBJ1-5 16 TRBV6-5 NA TGTGCCAGCAGTTACTCGGGTCCAGGGGGCGACCAGCCCCAGCATTTT CASSYSGPGGDQPQHF
TRBD2 TRBJ2-1 15 TRBV5-5 NA TGTGCCAGCAGCTTCACTAGCGGACCCTACAATGAGCAGTTCTTC CASSFTSGPYNEQFF
NA TRBJ2-3 16 TRBV9 NA TGTGCCAGCAGCTTTCAGCGGGGGACAGCGACAGATACGCAGTATTTT CASSFQRGTATDTQYF
NA TRBJ2-7 11 TRBV29-1 NA TGCAGCGTGGTCTGGACTTACGAGCAGTACTTC CSVVWTYEQYF
NA TRBJ1-5 14 TRBV2 NA TGTGCCAGCAGTGGCTCCTCCAGGGATCAGCCCCAGCATTTT CASSGSSRDQPQHF
NA TRBJ2-1 14 TRBV28 once TGTGCCAGCAGCGGCCCTAAAAGGGGAAATGAGCAGTTCTTC CASSGPKRGNEQFF
TRBD1 TRBJ2-7 13 TRBV29-1 few TGCAGCGTCCGTGACAGGGGTCACTACGAGCAGTACTTC CSVRDRGHYEQYF
NA TRBJ2-7 14 TRBV25-1 NA TGTGCCAGCAGTGAATATAAAGGCGGTGACGAGCAGTACTTC CASSEYKGGDEQYF
TRBD2 TRBJ2-1 15 TRBV2 NA TGTGCCAGCACTCGACTAGCGGCGGGGACCAATGAGCAGTTCTTC CASTRLAAGTNEQFF
NA TRBJ2-3 13 TRBV10-3 NA TGTGCCATCAGTGATGGCGCAGGTGATACGCAGTATTTT CAISDGAGDTQYF
TRBD2 TRBJ2-7 19 TRBV5-6 NA TGTGCCAGCAGCTTGTTCGATCCCAGCGGGGGGCCAGCCCACTTGGAGCAGTACTTC CASSLFDPSGGPAHLEQYF